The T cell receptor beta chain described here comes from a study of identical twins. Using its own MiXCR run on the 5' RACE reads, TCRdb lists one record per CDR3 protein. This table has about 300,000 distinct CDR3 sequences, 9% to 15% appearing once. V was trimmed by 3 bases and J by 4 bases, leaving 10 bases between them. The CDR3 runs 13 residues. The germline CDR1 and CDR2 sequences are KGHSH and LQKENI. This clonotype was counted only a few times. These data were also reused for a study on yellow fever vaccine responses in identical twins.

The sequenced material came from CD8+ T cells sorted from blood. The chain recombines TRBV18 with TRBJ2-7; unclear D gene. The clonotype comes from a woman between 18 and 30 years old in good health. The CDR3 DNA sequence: TGTGCCAGCTCACCTCGGGCCCAATACGAGCAGTACGTC. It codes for CASSPRAQYEQYV.